These T cell receptor beta chains were read from a single sample in a study of cytomegalovirus exposure and HLA in healthy donors. Sequencing was performed with immunoSEQ multiplex PCR; in TCRdb, only in-frame clones are kept and a portion is missing. The sample lists approximately 180,000 clones; 84% were seen once. The sequenced sample was PBMCs. All receptors come from a man aged 18 to 30 in good health and CMV-seronegative. Each CDR3 is given with its conserved first and last residue. The D gene is left open where the match is weak. Clone size is shown for a subset of rows, as once, few, many or a class of expanded clone.

CDR3nt,CDR3aa,v_gene,j_gene,abundance,d_gene
TGTGCCAGCAGTTTACCCCCAGGACTAGCGGGAGGTCTCTACGAGCAGTACTTC,CASSLPPGLAGGLYEQYF,TRBV21-1,TRBJ2-7,once,-
TGTGCCAGTAGTCGCAGGGCGAGCAGTTCGAAGAACACTGAAGCTTTCTTT,CASSRRASSSKNTEAFF,TRBV19,TRBJ1-1,-,-
TGTGCCAGCAGCGTAGCCAGGGCAGGGGCGAACACCGGGGAGCTGTTTTTT,CASSVARAGANTGELFF,TRBV9,TRBJ2-2,-,-
TGTGCCAGCAGAAGGGGTGACACAGGGGCCTACGAGCAGTACTTC,CASRRGDTGAYEQYF,TRBV6-1,TRBJ2-7,-,TRBD1
TGTGCCAGTAGTATAGTCAGCCGGGGACTAGCCCTTAATGAGCAGTTCTTC,CASSIVSRGLALNEQFF,TRBV19,TRBJ2-1,-,TRBD2
TGTGCCAGCAGCTTCTGGCTAGCGGGGGGCAATGAGCAGTTCTTC,CASSFWLAGGNEQFF,TRBV7-9,TRBJ2-1,-,TRBD2
TGTGCCAGTAGTATAATGGGGGCACAGGAGCAGTACTTC,CASSIMGAQEQYF,TRBV19,TRBJ2-5,-,-
TGTGCCAGCGGCGGACTCTCTGGAAACACCATATATTTT,CASGGLSGNTIYF,TRBV9,TRBJ1-3,-,-
TGTGCCAGTAGTAAGGTAGGCCCAGGGCAGAATTTTTTTTACGGCAATCAGCCCCAGCATTTT,CASSKVGPGQNFFYGNQPQHF,TRBV19,TRBJ1-5,-,-
TGTGCCACCAGCAGAGATGTTTCAACAGATACGCAGTATTTT,CATSRDVSTDTQYF,TRBV15,TRBJ2-3,-,-
TGTGCCAGCAGTGATTGGGGGGAAACTACCGGGGAGCTGTTTTTT,CASSDWGETTGELFF,TRBV2,TRBJ2-2,-,-
TGTGCCAGCCACAGGGACTCTGGAAACACCATATATTTT,CASHRDSGNTIYF,TRBV2,TRBJ1-3,-,-
TGTGCCACCCCCGACAGGGAGGATGGCTACACCTTC,CATPDREDGYTF,TRBV28,TRBJ1-2,-,TRBD1
TGTGCCAGCTCACCTTCTAGGACTCACGACTTATGGGAGCAGTACTTC,CASSPSRTHDLWEQYF,TRBV18,TRBJ2-7,-,-
TGTGCCAGCAGCTTACGAGGGAGGGCTTACAATGAGCAGTTCTTC,CASSLRGRAYNEQFF,TRBV7-2,TRBJ2-1,-,TRBD2
TGCGCCAGCAGCCAAGACAGGGGGCGCCAGGAGACCCAGTACTTC,CASSQDRGRQETQYF,TRBV4-3,TRBJ2-5,-,TRBD1
TGTGCCAGCAGCTTGGCTCGGGGGGGCTACGAGCAGTACTTC,CASSLARGGYEQYF,TRBV5-6,TRBJ2-7,-,TRBD2
TGTGCCATCAGTAACCCAGGGGGAGGTGAGACCCAGTACTTC,CAISNPGGGETQYF,TRBV10-3,TRBJ2-5,-,-
TGTGCTAGTAACTCCTTATTCAATCAGCCCCAGCATTTT,CASNSLFNQPQHF,TRBV12-5,TRBJ1-5,-,-
TGTGCATCTTTGACTGCGGAGAACACTGAAGCTTTCTTT,CASLTAENTEAFF,TRBV5-5,TRBJ1-1,-,-
TGTGCCAGCAGCCCGCGACAGGGAAGCACAGATACGCAGTATTTT,CASSPRQGSTDTQYF,TRBV7-3,TRBJ2-3,-,TRBD1
TGCGCCAGCAGCTTCGCGAGTCGAGAGACCCAGTACTTC,CASSFASRETQYF,TRBV5-1,TRBJ2-5,-,-
TGTGCCAGCTCAACAACCGGGACTAGCTACGAGCAGTACTTC,CASSTTGTSYEQYF,TRBV18,TRBJ2-7,-,TRBD2
TGTGCCAGTAGTATGAGAGCAACTAATGAAAAACTGTTTTTT,CASSMRATNEKLFF,TRBV19,TRBJ1-4,-,-
TGTGCCAGTAGAACTAGCGGGAGCACGGAGACCCAGTACTTC,CASRTSGSTETQYF,TRBV19,TRBJ2-5,once,TRBD2
TGCAGCGTCGAGGACAGGGGAAAGTACAATGAGCAGTTCTTC,CSVEDRGKYNEQFF,TRBV29-1,TRBJ2-1,once,TRBD1
TGTGCCAGCAGCTTAAAGCGGGGAGGACTAGGATACAATGAGCAGTTCTTC,CASSLKRGGLGYNEQFF,TRBV7-9,TRBJ2-1,-,TRBD2
TGTGCCAGCAGCATCCCTGGACAGGCTTCACCCCTCCACTTT,CASSIPGQASPLHF,TRBV5-8,TRBJ1-6,-,TRBD1
TGTGCCAGCAGCAAAGGACAGGGGAGGGACACTGAAGCTTTCTTT,CASSKGQGRDTEAFF,TRBV21-1,TRBJ1-1,-,-
TGCGCCAGCAGCAAAACAGAAAACTATGGCTACACCTTC,CASSKTENYGYTF,TRBV4-1,TRBJ1-2,-,-
TGTGCCAGCAGTGCAAGCGGACTGAACACCGGGGAGCTGTTTTTT,CASSASGLNTGELFF,TRBV6-1,TRBJ2-2,medium-sized,-
TGTGCCAGCAGCCGAGGAGCCCCCCAAGAGACCCAGTACTTC,CASSRGAPQETQYF,TRBV5-5,TRBJ2-5,-,-
TGTGCCATCAGTGGGGGCGTGAACACTGAAGCTTTCTTT,CAISGGVNTEAFF,TRBV10-3,TRBJ1-1,-,-
TGTGCCAGCAGTTCCGACACCTCTGGCTATGGCTACACCTTC,CASSSDTSGYGYTF,TRBV7-9,TRBJ1-2,-,-
TGTGCCAGCAGCGTAGGGACTTTCTCCTACGAGCAGTACTTC,CASSVGTFSYEQYF,TRBV9,TRBJ2-7,-,-
TGTGCCAGCAGAAAACCAGGGGGTCAGAATTCACCCCTCCACTTT,CASRKPGGQNSPLHF,TRBV6-1,TRBJ1-6,-,TRBD1
TGTGCCAGTAGGAGTAGGGGGCTTAGTAATCAGCCCCAGCATTTT,CASRSRGLSNQPQHF,TRBV19,TRBJ1-5,-,TRBD1
TGTGCCAGCAGTGCTCGGGTAGCGGGGTACAATGAGCAGTTCTTC,CASSARVAGYNEQFF,TRBV2,TRBJ2-1,-,TRBD2
TGTGCCAGCAGCTTAGGCGGACAGGGGGCGGACGCCATATATTTT,CASSLGGQGADAIYF,TRBV5-4,TRBJ1-3,few,TRBD1
TGTGCCATCAGGAGCGCAGGGTCGTCCTACGAGCAGTACTTC,CAIRSAGSSYEQYF,TRBV10-3,TRBJ2-7,-,-